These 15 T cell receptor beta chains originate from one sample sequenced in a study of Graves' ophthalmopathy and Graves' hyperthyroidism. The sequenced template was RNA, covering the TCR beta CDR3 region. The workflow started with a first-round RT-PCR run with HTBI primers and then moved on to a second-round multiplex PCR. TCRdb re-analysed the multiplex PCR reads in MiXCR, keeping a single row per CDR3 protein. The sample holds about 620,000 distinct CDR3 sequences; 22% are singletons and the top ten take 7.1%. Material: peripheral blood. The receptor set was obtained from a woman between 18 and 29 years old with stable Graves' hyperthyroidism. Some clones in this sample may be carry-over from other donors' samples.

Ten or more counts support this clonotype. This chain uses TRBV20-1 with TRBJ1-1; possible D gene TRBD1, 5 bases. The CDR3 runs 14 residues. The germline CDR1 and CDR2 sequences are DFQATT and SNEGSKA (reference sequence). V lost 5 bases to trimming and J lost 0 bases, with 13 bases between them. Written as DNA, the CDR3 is TGCAGTGCTCCGGACGGGACGGTGAACACTGAAGCTTTCTTT. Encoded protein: CSAPDGTVNTEAFF.

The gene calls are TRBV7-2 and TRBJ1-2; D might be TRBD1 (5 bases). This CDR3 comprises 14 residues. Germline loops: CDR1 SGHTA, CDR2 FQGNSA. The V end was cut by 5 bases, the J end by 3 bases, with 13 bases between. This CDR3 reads CASSIPGQYYGYTF. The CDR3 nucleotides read TGTGCCAGCAGCATCCCGGGGCAGTACTATGGCTACACCTTC.

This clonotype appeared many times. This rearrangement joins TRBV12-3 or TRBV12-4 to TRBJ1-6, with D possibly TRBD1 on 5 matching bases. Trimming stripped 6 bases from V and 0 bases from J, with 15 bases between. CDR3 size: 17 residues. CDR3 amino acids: CASSGGTPSSYNSPLHF. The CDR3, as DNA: TGTGCCAGCAGCGGAGGGACGCCGAGCTCCTATAATTCACCCCTCCACTTT.

The CDR3 loop is CASSYSGQGLKETQYF. CDR3 in DNA: TGTGCCAGCAGTTACTCGGGACAGGGGCTCAAAGAGACCCAGTACTTC. The chain employs TRBV6-5 and TRBJ2-5; 10 positions agree with TRBD1. After removal of 0 bases from V and 3 bases from J, the junction contained 4 bases not matched to a gene. From germline, CDR1 is MNHEY and CDR2 SVGAGI. CDR3 length: 16 residues.

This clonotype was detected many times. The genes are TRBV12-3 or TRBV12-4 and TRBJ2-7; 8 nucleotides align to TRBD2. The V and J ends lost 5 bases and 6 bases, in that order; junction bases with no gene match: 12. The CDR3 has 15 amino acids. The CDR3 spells CASSPFGGGPGEQYF. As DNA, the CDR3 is TGTGCCAGCAGTCCATTCGGGGGGGGGCCTGGCGAGCAGTACTTC.

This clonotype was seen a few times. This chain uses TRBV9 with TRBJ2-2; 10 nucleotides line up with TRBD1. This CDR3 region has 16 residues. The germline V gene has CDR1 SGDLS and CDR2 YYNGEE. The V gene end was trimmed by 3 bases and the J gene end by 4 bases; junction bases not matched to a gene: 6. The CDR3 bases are TGTGCCAGCAGCGAACCCGGGACAGGGGTCACCGGGGAGCTGTTTTTT. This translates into CASSEPGTGVTGELFF.

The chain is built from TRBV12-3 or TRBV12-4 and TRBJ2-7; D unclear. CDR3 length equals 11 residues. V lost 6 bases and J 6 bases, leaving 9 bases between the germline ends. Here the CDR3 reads CASRTNAEQYF. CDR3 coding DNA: TGTGCCAGCAGAACTAACGCCGAGCAGTACTTC.

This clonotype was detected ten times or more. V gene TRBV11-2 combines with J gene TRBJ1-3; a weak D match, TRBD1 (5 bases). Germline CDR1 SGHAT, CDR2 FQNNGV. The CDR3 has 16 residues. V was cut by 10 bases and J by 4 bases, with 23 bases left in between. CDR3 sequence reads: CANTLTDRGLGNTIYF. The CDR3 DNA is TGTGCCAACACCTTGACAGATCGCGGTTTGGGAAACACCATATATTTT.

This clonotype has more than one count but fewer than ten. The CDR3 protein is CASSRQDGYTF. Written as DNA, the CDR3 is TGTGCCAGCAGTCGACAGGACGGCTACACCTTC. V usage is TRBV28 and J usage is TRBJ1-2; perhaps TRBD1 as D (6 bases). CDR1 is MDHEN and CDR2 is SYDVKM in the germline V gene. This CDR3 region has 11 residues. V dropped 5 bases and J dropped 8 bases, with 9 bases sitting between them.

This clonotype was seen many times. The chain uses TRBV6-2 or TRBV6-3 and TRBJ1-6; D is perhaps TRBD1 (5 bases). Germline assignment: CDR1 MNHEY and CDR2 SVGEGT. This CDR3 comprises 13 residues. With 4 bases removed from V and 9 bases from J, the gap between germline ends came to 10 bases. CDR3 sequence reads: CASSSGATSPLHF. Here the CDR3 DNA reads TGTGCCAGCAGTTCTGGGGCTACTTCACCCCTCCACTTT.

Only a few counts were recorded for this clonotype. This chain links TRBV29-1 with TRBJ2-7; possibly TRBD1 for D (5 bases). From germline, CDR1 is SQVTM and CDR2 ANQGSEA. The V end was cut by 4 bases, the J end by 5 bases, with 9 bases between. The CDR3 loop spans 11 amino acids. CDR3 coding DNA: TGCAGCGTTGTAGTAGGGGACGAGCAGTACTTC. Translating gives CSVVVGDEQYF.

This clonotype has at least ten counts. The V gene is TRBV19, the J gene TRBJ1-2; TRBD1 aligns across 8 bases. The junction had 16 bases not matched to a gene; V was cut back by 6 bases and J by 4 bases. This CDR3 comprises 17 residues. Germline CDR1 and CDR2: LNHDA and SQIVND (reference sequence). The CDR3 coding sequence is TGTGCCAGTAGCACAGGACAGGGACGCGGTCGGGGCTATGGCTACACCTTC. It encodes CASSTGQGRGRGYGYTF.

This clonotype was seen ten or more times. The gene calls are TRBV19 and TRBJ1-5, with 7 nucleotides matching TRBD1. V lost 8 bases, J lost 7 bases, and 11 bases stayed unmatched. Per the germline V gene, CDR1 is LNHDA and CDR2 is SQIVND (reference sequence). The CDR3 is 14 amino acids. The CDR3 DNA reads TGTGCCAGTGGCAAGACGGACAGGTACCAGCCCCAGCATTTT. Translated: CASGKTDRYQPQHF.

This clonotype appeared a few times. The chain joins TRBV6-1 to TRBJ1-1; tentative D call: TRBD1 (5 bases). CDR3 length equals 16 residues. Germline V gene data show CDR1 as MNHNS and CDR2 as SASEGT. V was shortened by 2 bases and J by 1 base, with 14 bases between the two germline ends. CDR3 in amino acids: CASSEFGGYENTEAFF. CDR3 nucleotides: TGTGCCAGCAGTGAATTCGGGGGTTACGAGAACACTGAAGCTTTCTTT.

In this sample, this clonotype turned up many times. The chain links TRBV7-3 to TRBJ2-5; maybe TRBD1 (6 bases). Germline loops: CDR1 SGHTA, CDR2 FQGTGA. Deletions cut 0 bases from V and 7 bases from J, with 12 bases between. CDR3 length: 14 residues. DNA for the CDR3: TGTGCCAGCAGCTTAACCGGGACACTGGGGACCCAGTACTTC. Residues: CASSLTGTLGTQYF.